Given below is one T cell receptor (beta chain) in context. Its target is not known. This sample was taken from a study of shared clonotypes between healthy human individuals. Overall study findings and caveats: Among non-shared clonotypes, generation probabilities were lower than among those shared by all four donors.

Data came from immunoSEQ multiplex PCR; TCRdb stores just in-frame clones and leaves some out. The data show about 2 million clones, 90% to 95% seen once. The TCR sequence derives from a man between 18 and 35 years old in good health. Sample: naive CD4+ T cells sorted from blood. Subset denoted: CD45RA+ positively selected.

The CDR3 sequence is CALRIAGGGETQYF. The DNA for the CDR3 is TGTGCCCTGCGAATAGCGGGGGGCGGTGAGACCCAGTACTTC. The chain couples TRBV2 to TRBJ2-5; 10 bases match TRBD2. The CDR3 spans 14 residues. Looked up from germline, CDR1 is SNHLY and CDR2 is FYNNEI. Unmatched junction bases numbered 11, after V lost 11 bases and J lost 5 bases.